These 23 T cell receptor beta chains originate from one sample sequenced in a study of blood T cells in healthy people across ages. A second about 7 to 12 cycle PCR used barcoded and J-beta primers. Each CDR3 protein gets one entry after TCRdb re-called the 5' RACE reads with MiXCR. The sample lists some 800,000 distinct CDR3 sequences; 40% to 50% were seen once. The sample comprised blood. These receptors were taken from a man aged 60 to 75 in good health.

In regard to this clonotype: A much larger clone sits a single nucleotide away, making a read error possible. The chain is built from TRBV7-9 and TRBJ2-5; 8 nucleotides agree with TRBD2. The V segment lost 1 base and the J segment 4 bases; nucleotides outside the gene matches: 5. The V gene's germline CDR1 is SEHNR and CDR2 FQNEAQ (reference sequence). This CDR3 contains 15 residues. The CDR3 protein is CASSLGGGLGETQYF. CDR3 bases: TGTGCCAGCAGCTTAGGCGGGGGGCTGGGAGAGACCCAGTACTTC.

The chain employs TRBV21-1 and TRBJ2-1; no check of the table's D call, TRBD1, against the DNA was made. TRBV21-1 is listed as a pseudogene. This CDR3 has 15 residues. DNA of the CDR3: TGTGCCAGCACCGGGACAGGGAGCTTCTACAATGAGCAGTTCTTC. This sequence encodes CASTGTGSFYNEQFF.

J is TRBJ1-4 and V is TRBV5-1; 7 bases are a match to TRBD1. The junction had 6 bases not matched to a gene; V was cut back by 3 bases and J by 4 bases. CDR1 and CDR2 (germline): SGHRS, YFSETQ. CDR3 length: 15 amino acids. CDR3 protein: CASSWDSSDNEKLFF. The CDR3 DNA follows: TGCGCCAGCAGCTGGGACAGTTCGGATAATGAAAAACTGTTTTTT. Together with reference TRBV5-1 and TRBJ1-4, the CDR3 gives the full variable domain: KAGVTQTPRYLIKTRGQQVTLSCSPISGHRSVSWYQQTPGQGLQFLFEYFSETQRNKGNFPGRFSGRQFSNSRSEMNVSTLELGDSALYLCASSWDSSDNEKLFFGSGTQLSVL.

The rearrangement uses TRBV12-3 or TRBV12-4 and TRBJ2-1; 7 positions agree with TRBD1. The CDR3 runs to 11 residues. The V segment lost 6 bases and the J segment 10 bases; nucleotides outside the gene matches: 3. The CDR3 nucleotides read TGTGCCAGCAGCCCGACAGGGGAGCAGTTCTTC. This sequence encodes CASSPTGEQFF.

The chain links TRBV5-8 to TRBJ2-4, with D unclear. In germline, CDR1 is SGHTS, CDR2 YDEGEE. The V gene lost 6 bases and the J gene lost 13 bases, with 11 bases spanning the gap. The CDR3 is 10 amino acids. The DNA of the CDR3 is TGTGCCAGCAATTATCCCGGGCAGTACTTC. This encodes CASNYPGQYF.

The V call is TRBV20-1, the J call TRBJ2-6, with a tentative D call TRBD2 (6 bases). CDR3 size: 15 residues. From germline, CDR1 is DFQATT and CDR2 SNEGSKA (reference sequence). V was trimmed by 6 bases and J by 0 bases, leaving 12 bases between them. CDR3 DNA: TGCAGTGCCCTCCTCGGGGGCTCTGGGGCCAACGTCCTGACTTTC. This encodes CSALLGGSGANVLTF.

The J gene is TRBJ2-1, the V gene TRBV6-2 or TRBV6-3; TRBD1 aligns across 8 bases. From germline, CDR1 is MNHEY and CDR2 SVGEGT. This CDR3 has 19 residues. J was trimmed by 9 bases and V by 2 bases; bases with no gene match: 21. The CDR3 coding sequence is TGTGCCAGCAGTTACAAGACAGGACAGGGAATCGTAAAGGCGATTGAGCAGTTCTTC. Amino acids: CASSYKTGQGIVKAIEQFF.

The CDR3 DNA sequence: TGCGCCAGCAGCTTGGAAACGGGGGGGCTCGGGGCCCAGTACTTC. Translating gives CASSLETGGLGAQYF. J is TRBJ2-5 and V is TRBV5-1; 8 nucleotides agree with TRBD2. The J segment lost 9 bases and the V segment lost 0 bases, leaving 10 bases of the junction unmatched. The CDR3 is made up of 15 amino acids. Germline CDR1 is SGHRS and CDR2 is YFSETQ.

The chain is built from TRBV30 and TRBJ2-7; 7 bases are a match to TRBD1. CDR1 is GTSNPN and CDR2 is SVGIG in the germline V gene (reference sequence). This CDR3 is 13 amino acids long. J gave up 3 bases and V 1 base, and 3 bases lay outside the gene matches. The CDR3 bases are TGTGCCTGGAGTGGAAGGGACAGCTACGAGCAGTACTTC. It is translated as CAWSGRDSYEQYF. Supplemented by reference TRBV30 and TRBJ2-7, the full variable domain reads SQTIHQWPATLVQPVGSPLSLECTVEGTSNPNLYWYRQAAGRGLQLLFYSVGIGQISSEVPQNLSASRPQDRQFILSSKKLLLSDSGFYLCAWSGRDSYEQYFGPGTRLTVT.

The CDR3 bases are TGCGCCAGCAGCCAAGATCGCAGGAGGCGCTACACCTTC. Translated: CASSQDRRRRYTF. This chain links TRBV4-3 with TRBJ1-2, with no clear D. The CDR3 has 13 amino acids. CDR1 and CDR2 (germline): LGHNA, YSLEER. Deletions cut 0 bases from V and 9 bases from J, with 11 bases between.

This clonotype was seen only a few times. The chain carries TRBV5-1 and TRBJ1-2, with a tentative D call TRBD1 (5 bases). Germline CDR1 SGHRS, CDR2 YFSETQ. V dropped 6 bases and J dropped 2 bases, with 14 bases sitting between them. This CDR3 contains 14 residues. Here the CDR3 DNA reads TGCGCCAGCACGGTTCAGGGCTCCAACTATGGCTACACCTTC. The encoded protein is CASTVQGSNYGYTF.

This chain joins TRBV6-5 and TRBJ1-4; D may be TRBD1 (6 bases). Trimming took off 4 bases at V and 6 bases at J, with 15 bases between the two ends. The CDR3 is 15 residues long. Germline V CDR1 and CDR2: MNHEY, SVGAGI. CDR3 in amino acids: CASSSMGGRDEKLFF. The CDR3 DNA sequence: TGTGCCAGCAGTTCCATGGGGGGGCGAGATGAAAAACTGTTTTTT.

The gene calls are TRBV12-3 or TRBV12-4 and TRBJ1-1; 7 positions agree with TRBD1. Losses at the gene ends were 6 bases for V and 0 bases for J; bases not matched to a gene: 7. The CDR3 has 15 residues. CDR3 loop: CASRPWGQMNTEAFF. The CDR3 DNA follows: TGTGCCAGCAGGCCCTGGGGACAGATGAACACTGAAGCTTTCTTT.

Concerning this clonotype itself: This clone may be a read error of a much larger clone one base away. V and J are TRBV11-2 and TRBJ2-3; a weak D match, TRBD2 (5 bases). The V and J ends lost 4 bases and 4 bases respectively, with 12 bases between them. From germline, CDR1 is SGHAT and CDR2 FQNNGV. The CDR3 consists of 14 residues. CDR3 protein: CASSSRGYADTQYF. The DNA of the CDR3 is TGTGCCAGCAGCTCCCGGGGTTACGCAGATACGCAGTATTTT. The complete variable domain, with remaining parts taken from reference TRBV11-2 and TRBJ2-3, reads EAGVAQSPRYKIIEKRQSVAFWCNPISGHATLYWYQQILGQGPKLLIQFQNNGVVDDSQLPKDRFSAERLKGVDSTLKIQPAKLEDSAVYLCASSSRGYADTQYFGPGTRLTVL.

V and J are TRBV12-3 or TRBV12-4 and TRBJ1-4; unclear D gene. The CDR3 runs 13 residues. The V end lost 6 bases, the J end lost 8 bases, and 13 bases lay between the germline ends. CDR3 loop: CASSRGTHEKLFF. CDR3 DNA: TGTGCCAGCAGCCGCGGTACCCACGAAAAACTGTTTTTT.

The rearrangement links TRBV5-1 to TRBJ2-3, with a possible D match to TRBD1 (9 bases). V shed 4 bases and J shed 0 bases, with 15 bases lying between them. The CDR3 is made up of 16 amino acids. Germline V gives CDR1 SGHRS, CDR2 YFSETQ. The CDR3 here is CASSRGGQGSTDTQYF. The CDR3 DNA is TGCGCCAGCAGCCGGGGGGGACAGGGAAGCACAGATACGCAGTATTTT.

V is TRBV11-3 and J is TRBJ2-3; 14 bases are shared with TRBD2. This CDR3 is built from 17 residues. Germline V gene lookup returns CDR1 SGHNT and CDR2 YENEEA. Trimming cost V 7 bases and J 0 bases; bases outside gene matches: 6. The CDR3 DNA is TGTGCCAGCAAAGGACTAGCGGGGGGACCTAGCACAGATACGCAGTATTTT. Protein: CASKGLAGGPSTDTQYF.

A few counts support this clonotype. The rearrangement joins TRBV7-9 to TRBJ2-1, with 15 bases fitting TRBD2. CDR1 and CDR2 from the germline V gene are SEHNR and FQNEAQ (reference sequence). With 5 bases clipped from V and 7 bases from J, the junction kept 15 bases outside the gene matches. The CDR3 has 19 residues. Written as DNA, the CDR3 is TGTGCCAGCAGCCCTTCCGCCGGGACTAGCGGGGGGCTTATGAATGAGCAGTTCTTC. It translates to CASSPSAGTSGGLMNEQFF.

As for this clonotype: The junction differs from germline at one of its ends, possibly a read error. V and J are TRBV7-3 and TRBJ2-1; D gene ambiguous. Germline V gives CDR1 SGHTA, CDR2 FQGTGA. CDR3 size: 13 residues. Written as DNA, the CDR3 is TGTGCCAGCAGCTTAGCCCGGAACAATGGGCAGTTCTTC. Protein sequence: CASSLARNNGQFF.

The rearrangement uses TRBV25-1 and TRBJ1-4; D ambiguous. The V end lost 3 bases, the J end lost 7 bases, and 15 bases lay between the germline ends. The CDR3 contains 15 residues. Germline CDR1 is MGHDK and CDR2 is SYGVNS. The CDR3 sequence is CASSDRPGMGEKLFF. The CDR3 DNA reads TGTGCCAGCAGTGACCGTCCGGGGATGGGTGAAAAACTGTTTTTT.

The rearrangement links TRBV4-3 to TRBJ1-5; the D is unclear. Germline V gives CDR1 LGHNA, CDR2 YSLEER. This CDR3 region has 14 residues. Trimming pared 2 bases from V and 6 bases from J, leaving 11 bases between. CDR3 in amino acids: CASSQSGSSQPQHF. CDR3 DNA: TGCGCCAGCAGCCAATCCGGAAGCTCTCAGCCCCAGCATTTT.

The chain has TRBV25-1 and TRBJ2-1; no firm D call. This CDR3 region has 15 residues. V was shortened by 6 bases and J by 5 bases, with 17 bases between the two germline ends. Germline V lookup: CDR1 MGHDK, CDR2 SYGVNS. CDR3 loop: CASSFHRTYHNEQFF. The CDR3, as DNA: TGTGCCAGCAGCTTTCACCGGACGTACCACAATGAGCAGTTCTTC.

This chain uses TRBV13 with TRBJ2-5; the match to TRBD2 covers 9 bases. Trimming removed 3 bases from V and 5 bases from J; junction bases left unmatched: 10. This CDR3 is built from 16 residues. Per the germline V gene, CDR1 is PRHDT and CDR2 is FYEKMQ (reference sequence). DNA of the CDR3: TGTGCCAGCAGCTTTTCCGGTGTTGCGGGGGGGGAGACCCAGTACTTC. It yields the protein CASSFSGVAGGETQYF.